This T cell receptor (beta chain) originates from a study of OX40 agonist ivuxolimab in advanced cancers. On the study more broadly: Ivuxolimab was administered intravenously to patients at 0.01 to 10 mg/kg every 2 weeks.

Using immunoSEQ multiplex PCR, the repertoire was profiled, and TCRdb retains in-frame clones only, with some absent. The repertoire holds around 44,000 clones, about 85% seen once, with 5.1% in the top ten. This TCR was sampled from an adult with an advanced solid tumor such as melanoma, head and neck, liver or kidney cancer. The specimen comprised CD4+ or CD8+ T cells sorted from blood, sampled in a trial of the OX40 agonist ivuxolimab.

CDR3 DNA sequence: TGCGCCAGCAGTGAAGTCAGGGAGACCTATGGCTACACCTTC. As protein: CASSEVRETYGYTF. The chain has TRBV10-1 and TRBJ1-2, with D maybe TRBD1 (5 bases). V was cut by 3 bases and J by 4 bases, with 12 bases left in between. CDR1 WNHNN and CDR2 SYGVQD come from the germline V gene (reference sequence). This CDR3 region has 14 residues.